Listed below are T cell receptor beta chains from one sample, sequenced in a study of cytomegalovirus exposure and HLA in healthy donors. Sequencing used immunoSEQ multiplex PCR; TCRdb keeps in-frame clones, though not all of them. The table lists roughly 220,000 clones, around four fifths of them singletons. Sequenced sample: PBMCs. All receptors derive from a man aged 45-65 years in good health and CMV-seronegative. Each CDR3 is given with its conserved first and last residue. D genes are given only for firm matches. Clone sizes are given selectively: once, few, many, or a class where the clone is expanded.

J	D	size	V	length	DNA	CDR3
TRBJ2-1	TRBD1	few	TRBV11-1	15	TGTGCCAGCAGCTTAGCCGACAGGGGATACAATGAGCAGTTCTTC	CASSLADRGYNEQFF
TRBJ2-5	-	-	TRBV14	13	TGTGCCAGCAGCCAGGGGACTCGGGAGACCCAGTACTTC	CASSQGTRETQYF
TRBJ2-7	TRBD1	-	TRBV6-1	14	TGTGCCAGCAGTGAAGGAAACAGGGGCCACGAGCAGTACTTC	CASSEGNRGHEQYF
TRBJ2-1	-	-	TRBV5-4	13	TGTGCCAGCAGCCCTGGGGGGTACAATGAGCAGTTCTTC	CASSPGGYNEQFF
TRBJ2-7	TRBD2	-	TRBV7-6	14	TGTGCCAGCAGCTTAGTGGCGGGAGCGGGGGAGCAGTACTTC	CASSLVAGAGEQYF
TRBJ2-7	-	-	TRBV14	15	TGTGCCAGCAGACAATCCGGTGGGCCCCTCTACGAGCAGTACTTC	CASRQSGGPLYEQYF
TRBJ2-1	-	few	TRBV5-4	13	TGTGCCAGCAGCTTGGAGAGCGGGTATGAGCAGTTCTTC	CASSLESGYEQFF
TRBJ2-7	-	-	TRBV7-6	13	TGTGCCAGCAGCTTGTCTAACCGGGGAGAGCAGTACTTC	CASSLSNRGEQYF
TRBJ2-1	TRBD2	few	TRBV4-1	15	TGCGCCAGCAGCCAATACGGACTAGGGGACAATGAGCAGTTCTTC	CASSQYGLGDNEQFF
TRBJ2-1	-	-	TRBV9	15	TGTGCCAGCAGCGTGGGCGGGATCGTTCTTAATGAGCAGTTCTTC	CASSVGGIVLNEQFF
TRBJ2-7	TRBD2	-	TRBV5-6	15	TGTGCCAGCAGCTTAAAGCGGGAGAGGAACTACGAGCAGTACTTC	CASSLKRERNYEQYF
TRBJ2-2	TRBD2	-	TRBV27	15	TGTGCCAGCAGTTTACGGGGGGTTGACACCGGGGAGCTGTTTTTT	CASSLRGVDTGELFF
TRBJ2-7	-	-	TRBV5-8	15	TGTGCCAGCAGCTACCGACAGGGAGGAACCTACGAGCAGTACTTC	CASSYRQGGTYEQYF
TRBJ2-1	TRBD2	-	TRBV7-2	16	TGTGCCAGCAGCTCCATGGGACTAGCGGGAGAATATGAGCAGTTCTTC	CASSSMGLAGEYEQFF
TRBJ2-7	TRBD2	-	TRBV30	16	TGTGCCTGGAATTCGGGACTAGCGGGAGGGGCCTACGAGCAGTACTTC	CAWNSGLAGGAYEQYF
TRBJ2-3	TRBD1	-	TRBV9	18	TGTGCCAGCAGCGCCAGCCCGCCAGGGACAGTAAGCACAGATACGCAGTATTTT	CASSASPPGTVSTDTQYF
TRBJ2-5	TRBD1	-	TRBV6-6	14	TGTGCCAGCAGTCGGGGACAGCCTTCCAAGACCCAGTACTTC	CASSRGQPSKTQYF
TRBJ2-2	TRBD2	-	TRBV18	18	TGTGCCAGCTCACCACGACTAGCGGGAGAGGCTTATACCGGGGAGCTGTTTTTT	CASSPRLAGEAYTGELFF
TRBJ2-7	-	-	TRBV2	14	TGTGCCAGCAGTGGGACAGTCATATCCTACGAGCAGTACTTC	CASSGTVISYEQYF
TRBJ2-5	-	-	TRBV18	13	TGTGCCAGCTCACCCGGAGTTTCGGAGACCCAGTACTTC	CASSPGVSETQYF
TRBJ2-1	-	-	TRBV7-9	14	TGTGCCAGCAGCTTAGAGACTACGGTTAGGGAGCAGTTCTTC	CASSLETTVREQFF
TRBJ1-3	TRBD1	-	TRBV4-1	17	TGCGCCAGCAGCCTCTCCGGGACAGGGGGCTCTGGAAACACCATATATTTT	CASSLSGTGGSGNTIYF
TRBJ2-7	-	-	TRBV6-1	11	TGTGCCAGTTTTGACACCTACGAGCAGTACTTC	CASFDTYEQYF
TRBJ1-5	-	-	TRBV6-5	15	TGTGCCAGCAGTTACTCAGGGGATAGCAATCAGCCCCAGCATTTT	CASSYSGDSNQPQHF
TRBJ1-4	TRBD1	-	TRBV11-2	15	TGTGCCAGCAGCCCGAGGGGGCTATCTAATGAAAAACTGTTTTTT	CASSPRGLSNEKLFF
TRBJ2-7	TRBD2	-	TRBV5-1	14	TGCGCCAGCAGTGGGAGGGAGGGGCTTTACGAGCAGTACTTC	CASSGREGLYEQYF
TRBJ1-1	-	-	TRBV5-4	15	TGTGCCAGCAGCATCGATTGGGGGGGCTGGGCTGAAGCTTTCTTT	CASSIDWGGWAEAFF
TRBJ1-5	-	-	TRBV18	18	TGTGCCAGCTCACCACTGGGGGGGGGTTCGGATAGCAATCAGCCCCAGCATTTT	CASSPLGGGSDSNQPQHF
TRBJ1-1	-	-	TRBV10-1	15	TGCGCCAGTTCGCGATCCCCACACGGGGACACTGAAGCTTTCTTT	CASSRSPHGDTEAFF
TRBJ2-5	TRBD2	-	TRBV27	16	TGTGCCAGCAGTTTCCTCGGAGCTAGCGGCCAAGAGACCCAGTACTTC	CASSFLGASGQETQYF